Listed here are 20 T cell receptor beta chains from one sample, sequenced in a study of hypomethylating agent response in myelodysplastic syndrome. This table comes from immunoSEQ multiplex PCR, and its TCRdb copy is limited to in-frame clones, with some not included. The table has 5,500 to 7,500 clones, roughly 79% seen once. Material: bone marrow, obtained before or after starting hypomethylating agent treatment for myelodysplastic syndrome (not recorded which). These receptors came from a human donor with myelodysplastic syndrome.

The chain combines TRBV18 with TRBJ2-5, with D perhaps TRBD2 (5 bases). The CDR3 has 13 residues. V was trimmed by 3 bases and J by 4 bases, leaving 9 bases between them. In germline, CDR1 is KGHSH, CDR2 LQKENI. The chain's CDR3 is CASSPIEGETQYF. Written as DNA, the CDR3 is TGTGCCAGCTCACCGATCGAGGGAGAGACCCAGTACTTC.

V usage is TRBV19 and J usage is TRBJ2-5; no reliable D call. The CDR3 contains 13 residues. Trimming took off 5 bases at V and 9 bases at J, with 16 bases between the two ends. Germline V gives CDR1 LNHDA, CDR2 SQIVND (reference sequence). CDR3 sequence reads: CASSPSASVAQYF. CDR3 bases: TGTGCCAGTAGTCCCTCAGCGTCTGTGGCCCAGTACTTC. The variable domain in full, completed from reference TRBV19 and TRBJ2-5, reads DGGITQSPKYLFRKEGQNVTLSCEQNLNHDAMYWYRQDPGQGLRLIYYSQIVNDFQKGDIAEGYSVSREKKESFPLTVTSAQKNPTAFYLCASSPSASVAQYFGPGTRLLVL.

CDR3 sequence: CASREFEDTEAFF. CDR3 sequence (DNA): TGTGCCAGCAGGGAATTTGAGGACACTGAAGCTTTCTTT. The gene calls are TRBV2 and TRBJ1-1; D is unclear. V lost 6 bases, J lost 3 bases, and 11 bases lay in between. There are 13 residues in the CDR3. Germline CDR1 SNHLY, CDR2 FYNNEI.

The V gene is TRBV11-1, the J gene TRBJ1-2, with D hard to call. The CDR3 runs to 14 residues. Germline V gene sequence: CDR1 SGHAT, CDR2 FQDESV (reference sequence). Deletions cut 1 base from V and 6 bases from J, with 12 bases between. The chain's CDR3 is CASSLGISSDGYTF. The CDR3 DNA is TGTGCCAGCAGCTTAGGGATCAGTTCGGATGGCTACACCTTC.

The chain links TRBV5-1 to TRBJ2-2; maybe TRBD1 (6 bases). The CDR3 consists of 16 residues. Per germline, CDR1 SGHRS and CDR2 YFSETQ. V was shortened by 2 bases and J by 0 bases, with 11 bases between the two germline ends. DNA for the CDR3: TGCGCCAGCAGCTTAGACAGGTTCGCGAACACCGGGGAGCTGTTTTTT. It is translated as CASSLDRFANTGELFF.

The V call is TRBV4-1, the J call TRBJ2-5; D possibly matches TRBD1 or TRBD2 (6 bases each). CDR1 MGHRA and CDR2 YSYEKL come from the germline V gene. The CDR3 is 15 residues long. V shed 1 base and J shed 4 bases, with 13 bases lying between them. CDR3 residues: CASSQVTGALETQYF. Written as DNA, the CDR3 is TGCGCCAGCAGCCAAGTTACGGGGGCATTAGAGACCCAGTACTTC.

In DNA, the CDR3 is TGTGCCAGCAGCTTAGTACTAGCGGGTACTCGCACAGATACGCAGTATTTT. Amino acid sequence: CASSLVLAGTRTDTQYF. The chain is built from TRBV7-2 and TRBJ2-3; 9 bases map to TRBD2. The CDR3 loop spans 17 amino acids. Germline CDR1 and CDR2: SGHTA and FQGNSA. Trimming cost V 1 base and J 1 base; bases outside gene matches: 6.

The rearrangement uses TRBV6-1 and TRBJ2-7, with TRBD2 matching over 7 bases. Germline V CDR1 and CDR2: MNHNS, SASEGT. The CDR3 runs 13 residues. The trim removed 2 bases at V and 4 bases at J, leaving 2 bases unmatched. CDR3 nucleotide sequence: TGTGCCAGCAGTGAACAGGGAGGGTACGAGCAGTACTTC. This gives the protein CASSEQGGYEQYF.

This chain connects TRBV13 to TRBJ1-1; no reliable D call. The germline gives CDR1 PRHDT, CDR2 FYEKMQ (reference sequence). The CDR3 loop spans 15 amino acids. The V gene lost 8 bases and the J gene lost 2 bases, with 18 bases spanning the gap. In nucleotides, the CDR3 is TGTGCCAGCGCCAAACGGAGGGAGATAAACACTGAAGCTTTCTTT. This encodes CASAKRREINTEAFF.

J is TRBJ2-1 and V is TRBV28; D gene unclear. V dropped 2 bases and J dropped 5 bases, with 4 bases sitting between them. The CDR3 length is 12 residues. Germline CDR1 reads MDHEN; CDR2 reads SYDVKM. CDR3 DNA sequence: TGTGCCAGCAGTTTAGGAGACAATGAGCAGTTCTTC. Protein: CASSLGDNEQFF.

The gene calls are TRBV7-6 and TRBJ2-3; D possibly corresponds to TRBD1 (6 bases). CDR1 SGHVS and CDR2 FNYEAQ come from the germline V gene. The CDR3 contains 16 residues. The V end lost 0 bases, the J end lost 4 bases, and 14 bases lay between the germline ends. This chain's CDR3 is CASSLASGDGADTQYF. Here the CDR3 DNA reads TGTGCCAGCAGCTTAGCGTCAGGGGATGGGGCAGATACGCAGTATTTT.

The chain combines TRBV28 with TRBJ2-1, with 9 bases aligning to TRBD2. This CDR3 has 13 residues. The V and J ends lost 5 bases and 9 bases, in that order; junction bases with no gene match: 5. CDR1 is MDHEN and CDR2 is SYDVKM in the germline V gene. The CDR3 DNA is TGTGCCAGCAGTCATACAGCGGGGGGTGAGCAGTTCTTC. It encodes CASSHTAGGEQFF.

The rearrangement joins TRBV7-2 to TRBJ2-2; the match to TRBD1 covers 7 bases. Germline V lookup: CDR1 SGHTA, CDR2 FQGNSA. This CDR3 is 14 amino acids long. V lost 5 bases and J lost 4; bases outside the gene matches: 4. Here the CDR3 reads CASSKDRATGELFF. CDR3 coding DNA: TGTGCCAGCAGCAAAGACAGGGCCACCGGGGAGCTGTTTTTT.

This chain connects TRBV27 to TRBJ2-6; D not certain. Germline CDR1 reads MNHEY; CDR2 reads SMNVEV (reference sequence). V lost 3 bases, J lost 3 bases, and 15 bases lay in between. The CDR3 runs to 17 residues. The CDR3 coding sequence is TGTGCCAGCAGTTTTGACCAGGCCTCTCTTGGGGCCAACGTCCTGACTTTC. Its translation is CASSFDQASLGANVLTF. The full variable domain, with the rest looked up from reference TRBV27 and TRBJ2-6, is EAQVTQNPRYLITVTGKKLTVTCSQNMNHEYMSWYRQDPGLGLRQIYYSMNVEVTDKGDVPEGYKVSRKEKRNFPLILESPSPNQTSLYFCASSFDQASLGANVLTFGAGSRLTVL.

The rearrangement uses TRBV18 and TRBJ2-5; TRBD2 is a possible D gene (5 bases). The CDR3 contains 15 residues. The V end was cut by 6 bases, the J end by 5 bases, with 19 bases between. Germline V gene sequence: CDR1 KGHSH, CDR2 LQKENI. The CDR3 loop is CASSRGSSDSETQYF. The DNA for the CDR3 is TGTGCCAGCTCCCGTGGGAGTTCGGATTCGGAGACCCAGTACTTC.

This clone has only a few counts. This sequence joins TRBV11-2 and TRBJ1-1; 9 nucleotides match TRBD1. This CDR3 contains 14 residues. Germline CDR1 is SGHAT and CDR2 is FQNNGV. Trimming removed 5 bases from V and 7 bases from J; junction bases left unmatched: 8. CDR3 sequence: CASSPTGGRDEAFF. The CDR3 nucleotides read TGTGCCAGCAGCCCGACAGGGGGGCGAGATGAAGCTTTCTTT.

The V call is TRBV20-1, the J call TRBJ2-5, with no clear D. Germline loops: CDR1 DFQATT, CDR2 SNEGSKA (reference sequence). The CDR3 spans 11 residues. The V gene lost 0 bases and the J gene lost 5 bases, with 4 bases spanning the gap. The CDR3 nucleotides are TGCAGTGCTAGAGATCCCGAGACCCAGTACTTC. It translates to CSARDPETQYF.

The chain couples TRBV10-1 to TRBJ2-2; no reliable D call. Trimming took off 7 bases at V and 6 bases at J, with 12 bases between the two ends. This CDR3 spans 13 amino acids. Germline V lookup: CDR1 WNHNN, CDR2 SYGVQD (reference sequence). The CDR3 nucleotides read TGCGCCAGCACGGGCAGTGAAGCCGGGGAGCTGTTTTTT. Its protein is CASTGSEAGELFF.

This chain links TRBV6-1 with TRBJ1-2; the match to TRBD1 covers 7 bases. Germline CDR1 is MNHNS and CDR2 is SASEGT. There are 14 residues in the CDR3. The junction had 4 bases not matched to a gene; V was cut back by 5 bases and J by 1 base. The CDR3 coding sequence is TGTGCCAGCAGTCCCGGGGACAGTAACTATGGCTACACCTTC. Its protein is CASSPGDSNYGYTF.

The chain uses TRBV5-7 and TRBJ2-5, with 8 bases lining up with TRBD1. TRBV5-7 is identified as an open reading frame with a role that is uncertain. Trimming cost V 4 bases and J 7 bases; bases outside gene matches: 15. The CDR3 is 16 residues long. CDR3 protein: CASSPSSPGQGGTQYF. Written as DNA, the CDR3 is TGTGCCAGCAGCCCGTCGAGCCCCGGACAGGGTGGGACCCAGTACTTC.